This T cell receptor (beta chain) was sequenced during a study of early T cells in non-severe SARS-CoV-2 infection. Per germline, CDR1 MDHEN and CDR2 SYDVKM. V dropped 8 bases and J dropped 2 bases, with 11 bases sitting between them. There are 13 residues in the CDR3. One entry per CDR3 protein, called by TCRdb with MiXCR from the 5' RACE reads. The profile shows 55,000 to 65,000 distinct CDR3 sequences, roughly 12% of them singletons. The source is an adult who was a healthcare worker with PCR-confirmed SARS-CoV-2 infection or an uninfected control (not recorded which). This sample comprised whole blood, obtained at baseline. This chain uses TRBV28 with TRBJ2-3, with D possibly being TRBD1 (5 bases). CDR3 coding DNA: TGTGCCAGCCGCAGGGAAAACACAGATACGCAGTATTTT. The encoded protein is CASRRENTDTQYF.